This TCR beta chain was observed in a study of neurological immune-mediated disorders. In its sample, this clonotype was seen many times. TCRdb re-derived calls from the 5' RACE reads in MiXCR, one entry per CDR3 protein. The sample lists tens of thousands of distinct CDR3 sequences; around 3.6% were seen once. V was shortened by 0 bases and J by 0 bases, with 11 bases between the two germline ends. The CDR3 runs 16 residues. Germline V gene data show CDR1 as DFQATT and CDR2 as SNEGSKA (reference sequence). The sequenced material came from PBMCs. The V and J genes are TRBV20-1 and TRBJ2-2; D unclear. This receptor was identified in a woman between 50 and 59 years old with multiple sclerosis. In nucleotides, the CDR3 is TGCAGTGCTAGAGATTGGGTCCGCCCGAACACCGGGGAGCTGTTTTTT. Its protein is CSARDWVRPNTGELFF.